This is a list of T cell receptor beta chains from one sample in a study of T cell repertoires in cytomegalovirus infection. TCRdb fed the reads into MiXCR, producing one record per CDR3 protein. Of 150,000 to 200,000 distinct CDR3 sequences in the sample, under 30% are singletons; the top ten hold roughly 29%. The sequenced sample consisted of PBMCs. These receptors were obtained from a human donor in good health (CMV status not recorded). Some clones in this sample may be carry-over from other donors' samples. The CDR3 runs from the conserved cysteine through the conserved F or W. Fields, in order: D gene, J gene, clone size, V gene, CDR3 DNA, CDR3 protein. D genes are given only for firm matches. Clone sizes are given selectively: once, few, many, or a class where the clone is expanded.

D: NA
J: TRBJ1-1
size: NA
V: TRBV4-2
DNA: TGTGCCAGCAGCCAAGGACTTGGACAGAACACTGAAGCTTTCTTT
CDR3: CASSQGLGQNTEAFF

D: TRBD1
J: TRBJ1-1
size: NA
V: TRBV7-9
DNA: TGTGCCAGCAGCTTAGACCGGACAGGCTGGGGCATGAACACTGAAGCTTTCTTT
CDR3: CASSLDRTGWGMNTEAFF

D: NA
J: TRBJ2-2
size: NA
V: TRBV3-1
DNA: TGTGCCAGCAGCCTCGGGACTTATAACACCGGGGAGCTGTTTTTT
CDR3: CASSLGTYNTGELFF

D: NA
J: TRBJ1-4
size: many
V: TRBV7-9
DNA: TGTGCCAGCAGCTCCCAACAGGCGGCAACTAATGAAAAACTGTTTTTT
CDR3: CASSSQQAATNEKLFF

D: TRBD1
J: TRBJ1-3
size: NA
V: TRBV7-9
DNA: TGTGCCAGCAGCCTACAGGGGAACGCCGGAAACACCATATATTTT
CDR3: CASSLQGNAGNTIYF

D: NA
J: TRBJ2-5
size: few
V: TRBV20-1
DNA: TGCAGTGCCCTAACGGATGCTGGAGAGACCCAGTACTTC
CDR3: CSALTDAGETQYF

D: NA
J: TRBJ2-5
size: few
V: TRBV20-1
DNA: TGCAGTGCTATGGCCGAAGAGACCCAGTACTTC
CDR3: CSAMAEETQYF

D: NA
J: TRBJ1-1
size: NA
V: TRBV20-1
DNA: TGCAGTGCTGTTATTGGGGGCGGCACTGAAGCTTTCTTT
CDR3: CSAVIGGGTEAFF

D: TRBD1
J: TRBJ2-2
size: medium-sized
V: TRBV7-6
DNA: TGTGCCAGCAGCTTAAGGTTGACAGGGGGCGGCACCGGGGAGCTGTTTTTT
CDR3: CASSLRLTGGGTGELFF

D: NA
J: TRBJ2-6
size: NA
V: TRBV12-3/TRBV12-4
DNA: TGTGCCAGCAGTTCCCCCGGCTCTGGGGCCAACGTCGTGACTTTC
CDR3: CASSSPGSGANVVTF

D: NA
J: TRBJ1-1
size: NA
V: TRBV5-6
DNA: TGTGCCAGCAGCCCAGTCCCCAACACTGAAGCTTTCTTT
CDR3: CASSPVPNTEAFF

D: NA
J: TRBJ1-2
size: NA
V: TRBV2
DNA: TGTGCCAGCAGAATACAGGGACTCTATGGCTACACCTTC
CDR3: CASRIQGLYGYTF

D: NA
J: TRBJ2-7
size: NA
V: TRBV12-3/TRBV12-4
DNA: TGTGCCAGCAGTTTAAAGACCCTGGAATCTCTAAAATACGAGCAGTACTTC
CDR3: CASSLKTLESLKYEQYF

D: NA
J: TRBJ1-5
size: few
V: TRBV20-1
DNA: TGCAGTGCCATGACCGGTGCAGCCAGTAGCAATCAGCCCCAGCATTTT
CDR3: CSAMTGAASSNQPQHF

D: NA
J: TRBJ2-3
size: NA
V: TRBV10-3
DNA: TGTGCCACGACAGGATACACAGATACGCAGTATTTT
CDR3: CATTGYTDTQYF

D: NA
J: TRBJ2-4
size: few
V: TRBV11-3
DNA: TGTGCCAGCAGCCCCCAGGGCCGGAGGGACATTCAGTACTTC
CDR3: CASSPQGRRDIQYF

D: NA
J: TRBJ1-2
size: few
V: TRBV11-3
DNA: TGTGCCAGCAACCAGACAAACCCCAGATATGGCTACACCTTC
CDR3: CASNQTNPRYGYTF

D: NA
J: TRBJ1-5
size: few
V: TRBV2
DNA: TGTGCCAGCAGTGGGTCCCTACCCAATCAGCCCCAGCATTTT
CDR3: CASSGSLPNQPQHF

D: TRBD1
J: TRBJ1-6
size: NA
V: TRBV2
DNA: TGTGCCAGCAGCGACTACCGGGACAGGGGAGGGTCACCCCTCCACTTT
CDR3: CASSDYRDRGGSPLHF

D: TRBD2
J: TRBJ2-3
size: few
V: TRBV7-2
DNA: TGTGCCAGCAGTTCCGGACTAGCGACAGATACGCAGTATTTT
CDR3: CASSSGLATDTQYF

D: NA
J: TRBJ1-5
size: NA
V: TRBV29-1
DNA: TGCAGCGTTCGGGACTCCCCCGATCAGCCCCAGCATTTT
CDR3: CSVRDSPDQPQHF

D: NA
J: TRBJ1-5
size: NA
V: TRBV7-9
DNA: TGTGCCAGCAGCCCAGAGGGGTTTTATCAGCCCCAGCATTTT
CDR3: CASSPEGFYQPQHF

D: TRBD1
J: TRBJ2-5
size: NA
V: TRBV5-1
DNA: TGCGCCAGCAGCGAAAGGTTGCAGGGGGCTGTCCAAGAGACCCAGTACTTC
CDR3: CASSERLQGAVQETQYF

D: NA
J: TRBJ1-5
size: few
V: TRBV7-2
DNA: TGTGCCAGCAGCCCTCAGCGGGGACAAAATCAGCCCCAGCATTTT
CDR3: CASSPQRGQNQPQHF

D: TRBD2
J: TRBJ2-7
size: many
V: TRBV7-2
DNA: TGTGCCAGCAGCTTAGCGCTAGCGGGGGGCTCCTACGAGCAGTACTTC
CDR3: CASSLALAGGSYEQYF

D: NA
J: TRBJ1-5
size: few
V: TRBV7-2
DNA: TGTGCCAGCAGCTTAGCTCTGGGGGAGGCTCAGCCCCAGCATTTT
CDR3: CASSLALGEAQPQHF

D: TRBD1
J: TRBJ1-1
size: NA
V: TRBV4-1
DNA: TGCGCCAGCAGCCAAGGCGGGACAGACACTGAAGCTTTCTTT
CDR3: CASSQGGTDTEAFF

D: TRBD1
J: TRBJ2-7
size: NA
V: TRBV11-2
DNA: TGTGCCAGCAGCGAGGGACAGATTGCCTACGAGCAGTACTTC
CDR3: CASSEGQIAYEQYF

D: NA
J: TRBJ1-1
size: NA
V: TRBV20-1
DNA: TGCAGTGCCTCCCAGAACACTGAAGCTTTCTTT
CDR3: CSASQNTEAFF

D: NA
J: TRBJ2-5
size: NA
V: TRBV2
DNA: TGTGCCAGCACCCCGACACAAGAGACCCAGTACTTC
CDR3: CASTPTQETQYF

D: TRBD2
J: TRBJ2-1
size: NA
V: TRBV5-1
DNA: TGCGCCAGCAGCTTGCTAGCGGCCAGAAACAATGAGCAGTTCTTC
CDR3: CASSLLAARNNEQFF

D: NA
J: TRBJ1-1
size: NA
V: TRBV5-1
DNA: TGCGCCAGCAGCTTGCAGGGAGAAGGCTCTGAAGCTTTCTTT
CDR3: CASSLQGEGSEAFF

D: NA
J: TRBJ2-3
size: NA
V: TRBV6-6
DNA: TGTGCCAGCAGTTACCGGCAGTCCACAGATACGCAGTATTTT
CDR3: CASSYRQSTDTQYF

D: TRBD1
J: TRBJ1-2
size: few
V: TRBV4-1
DNA: TGCGCCAGCAGCCAAGAACTAGGAACAGGGGGTAATGGCTACACCTTC
CDR3: CASSQELGTGGNGYTF

D: NA
J: TRBJ1-1
size: NA
V: TRBV12-3/TRBV12-4
DNA: TGTGCCAACAGCGGGGACGGTTTTGAAGCTTTCTTT
CDR3: CANSGDGFEAFF

D: NA
J: TRBJ2-5
size: NA
V: TRBV29-1
DNA: TGCAGCGTTCGGGACGGACAAGAGACCCAGTACTTC
CDR3: CSVRDGQETQYF

D: NA
J: TRBJ1-3
size: NA
V: TRBV7-9
DNA: TGTGCCAGCAGTATGGGATCGCCCTCTGGAAACACCATATATTTT
CDR3: CASSMGSPSGNTIYF

D: TRBD2
J: TRBJ2-1
size: few
V: TRBV7-6
DNA: TGTGCCAGCAGCGTTAGCGGGGGGGCCAATGAGCAGTTCTTC
CDR3: CASSVSGGANEQFF

D: NA
J: TRBJ2-2
size: many
V: TRBV11-1
DNA: TGTGCCAGCAGCTCCCCCCCCGGACAGCGAAACACCGGGGAGCTGTTTTTT
CDR3: CASSSPPGQRNTGELFF

D: NA
J: TRBJ1-1
size: NA
V: TRBV7-6
DNA: TGTGCCAGCAGTTCAGACCTGATCGAAGCTTTCTTT
CDR3: CASSSDLIEAFF

D: TRBD2
J: TRBJ2-3
size: NA
V: TRBV7-2
DNA: TGTGCCAGCACCTTGGACTCCGGGAGGGGAGATACGCAGTATTTT
CDR3: CASTLDSGRGDTQYF

D: TRBD1
J: TRBJ2-7
size: few
V: TRBV12-5
DNA: TGTGCTAGTGGTTGGGACAGGTCCTACGAGCAGTACTTC
CDR3: CASGWDRSYEQYF

D: NA
J: TRBJ1-1
size: NA
V: TRBV29-1
DNA: TGCAGCGTCGCCCGTGGACGGAAGAACACTGAAGCTTTCTTT
CDR3: CSVARGRKNTEAFF

D: NA
J: TRBJ1-1
size: few
V: TRBV5-1
DNA: TGCGCCAGCACGGCCCAGGGGAACACTGAAGCTTTCTTT
CDR3: CASTAQGNTEAFF

D: TRBD1
J: TRBJ1-2
size: few
V: TRBV7-2
DNA: TGTGCCAGCAGCTTACGGACAGGACCTACTCGACTTGGCTACACCTTC
CDR3: CASSLRTGPTRLGYTF

D: NA
J: TRBJ2-1
size: many
V: TRBV7-9
DNA: TGTGCCAGCAGCTTACTGTTGGTCAATGAGCAGTTCTTC
CDR3: CASSLLLVNEQFF

D: NA
J: TRBJ2-5
size: few
V: TRBV11-2
DNA: TGTGCCAGCAGCTTAGATAGGGTGCAAGAGACCCAGTACTTC
CDR3: CASSLDRVQETQYF